These 30 T cell receptor beta chains were sequenced from one sample in a study of T-cell reconstitution after alpha-beta-depleted transplantation in children. Preparation of the TCRbeta library involved a method that used unique molecular identifiers. TCRdb re-analysed the PCR reads in MiXCR, keeping a single row per CDR3 protein. Among 700,000 to 850,000 distinct CDR3 sequences listed, less than 20% were seen once. The sample here was PBMCs, mostly from graft donor cells, taken 360 days after TCRalphabeta/CD19-depleted stem cell transplant. The receptors were gathered from a male patient younger than 18 who had a stem cell transplant for acute lymphoblastic leukemia, so the T cells may come from the graft donor.

J is TRBJ2-7 and V is TRBV9; TRBD1 is a possible D gene (5 bases). Germline V gene data show CDR1 as SGDLS and CDR2 as YYNGEE. V shed 3 bases and J shed 6 bases, with 10 bases lying between them. CDR3 length: 12 residues. The CDR3 nucleotides read TGTGCCAGCAGCGCCCAGGGCTCCGAGCAGTACTTC. This encodes CASSAQGSEQYF.

There are a few counts of this clonotype. The CDR3 region has the DNA TGCGCCAGCAGCTTCAATGGGGCCGGTTACGAGCAGTACTTC. As protein: CASSFNGAGYEQYF. The chain couples TRBV5-1 to TRBJ2-7, with D tentatively TRBD1 (5 bases). Trimming left V 2 bases short and J 4 bases short, with 13 bases between. The CDR3 covers 14 residues. Germline V lookup: CDR1 SGHRS, CDR2 YFSETQ.

The sample holds many counts of this clonotype. The CDR3 DNA reads TGCGCCAGCAGCCAACTTCCTCCGGGACTAGGACCCTACGAGCAGTACTTC. Translation gives CASSQLPPGLGPYEQYF. J is TRBJ2-7 and V is TRBV4-1; 8 bases line up with TRBD2. This CDR3 is 17 amino acids long. Germline assignment: CDR1 MGHRA and CDR2 YSYEKL. V shed 2 bases, J shed 2 bases, and the junction held 11 bases outside the gene matches.

The table lists this clonotype with many counts. V is TRBV5-1 and J is TRBJ2-1; 9 bases line up with TRBD1. Germline CDR1 is SGHRS and CDR2 is YFSETQ. V dropped 5 bases and J dropped 1; count of bases not matched to a gene: 1. The CDR3 is made up of 14 amino acids. The CDR3 nucleotides read TGCGCCAGCAGGGACAGGGGTTCCTACAATGAGCAGTTCTTC. Amino acids: CASRDRGSYNEQFF.

This clonotype was counted ten times or more. The chain uses TRBV10-3 and TRBJ2-7, with D possibly matching TRBD2 (6 bases). Germline values: CDR1 ENHRY, CDR2 SYGVKD. V lost 0 bases, J lost 0 bases, and 12 bases lay in between. CDR3 size: 16 residues. The CDR3: CAISESTSWSSYEQYF. The CDR3 coding sequence is TGTGCCATCAGTGAGTCGACTAGTTGGAGCTCCTACGAGCAGTACTTC.

This chain joins TRBV3-1 and TRBJ2-1; 12 bases are shared with TRBD2. J lost 8 bases, V lost 5 bases, and 10 bases had no gene match. The CDR3 runs to 16 residues. Germline-derived CDR1 and CDR2 are LGHDT and YNNKEL (reference sequence). The CDR3 sequence is CASSKRLAGALDEQFF. The CDR3 nucleotides are TGTGCCAGCAGCAAAAGACTAGCGGGAGCCTTGGATGAGCAGTTCTTC.

This clonotype was counted a few times. This chain joins TRBV20-1 and TRBJ1-2; D may be TRBD1 (5 bases). There are 11 residues in the CDR3. With 5 bases removed from V and 4 bases from J, the gap between germline ends came to 8 bases. Germline-derived CDR1 and CDR2 are DFQATT and SNEGSKA (reference sequence). The CDR3 nucleotides read TGCAGTGCTTCCGACAGCTATGGCTACACCTTC. It encodes CSASDSYGYTF.

This chain links TRBV10-3 with TRBJ1-5; unclear D gene. This CDR3 has 17 residues. The germline CDR1 and CDR2 sequences are ENHRY and SYGVKD. The V gene lost 0 bases and the J gene lost 6 bases, with 18 bases spanning the gap. Here the CDR3 DNA reads TGTGCCATCAGTGAGTCCTCCGGGGTTTCCGTGGGTCAGCCCCAGCATTTT. Its translation: CAISESSGVSVGQPQHF.

This clonotype has more than one count but fewer than ten. The rearrangement links TRBV14 to TRBJ2-2, with 7 bases that match TRBD2. Per germline, CDR1 SGHDN and CDR2 FVKESK. Trimming took 5 bases from V and 5 from J; bases not matched to a gene: 17. The length of the CDR3 is 18 residues. The CDR3 spells CASSYNSAGVPLTGELFF. CDR3 DNA sequence: TGTGCCAGCAGCTACAATTCGGCGGGAGTCCCCCTAACCGGGGAGCTGTTTTTT.

The rearrangement uses TRBV2 and TRBJ2-5; D is tentatively TRBD1 or TRBD2 (5 bases each). CDR1 and CDR2 from the germline V gene are SNHLY and FYNNEI. Trimming stripped 10 bases from V and 5 bases from J, with 11 bases between. This CDR3 contains 11 residues. The CDR3, as DNA: TGTGCCATCCCAGGGAGCGAGACCCAGTACTTC. Translating it yields CAIPGSETQYF.

Many counts were recorded for this clonotype. The chain combines TRBV4-1 with TRBJ2-2; 12 bases are a match to TRBD2. V lost 3 bases to trimming and J lost 7 bases; unmatched junction nucleotides: 3. The germline CDR1 and CDR2 sequences are MGHRA and YSYEKL. The CDR3 totals 15 residues. In nucleotides, the CDR3 is TGCGCCAGCAGCCAGTTGGGACTAGCGGGCGGGGAGCTGTTTTTT. Its protein is CASSQLGLAGGELFF.

V gene TRBV6-5 combines with J gene TRBJ2-6; TRBD1 is a possible D gene (5 bases). Between the trimmed V and J ends, which lost 2 bases and 2 bases, there was a span of 16 bases. Germline CDR1 MNHEY, CDR2 SVGAGI. CDR3 size: 18 residues. CDR3 sequence (DNA): TGTGCCAGCAGTTACGCGGCTGGGGCACGGGCTGGGGCCAACGTCCTGACTTTC. It translates to CASSYAAGARAGANVLTF.

The CDR3 sequence is CASSTGTSGSEQYF. The DNA for the CDR3 is TGTGCCAGCAGCACCGGGACTAGCGGGAGCGAGCAGTACTTC. This chain joins TRBV6-2 or TRBV6-3 and TRBJ2-7; 14 bases match TRBD2. The length of the CDR3 is 14 residues. V shed 6 bases and J 6 bases; nucleotides not matched to a gene: 4. Germline V lookup: CDR1 MNHEY, CDR2 SVGEGT.

The chain combines TRBV5-6 with TRBJ2-7; D not certain. The V end was cut by 2 bases, the J end by 3 bases, with 12 bases between. The CDR3 has 14 amino acids. Germline CDR1 and CDR2: SGHDT and YYEEEE. CDR3 amino acids: CASSFRPGLYEQYF. CDR3 sequence (DNA): TGTGCCAGCAGCTTTAGGCCGGGCCTCTACGAGCAGTACTTC.

In its sample, this clonotype was seen a few times. The chain joins TRBV2 to TRBJ2-2; a possible D gene is TRBD2 (5 bases). The CDR3 length is 15 residues. Germline V gene lookup returns CDR1 SNHLY and CDR2 FYNNEI. The germline V and J ends were trimmed by 4 bases and 5 bases, with 14 bases remaining between them. CDR3 nucleotides: TGTGCCAGCAGTGTAATAGACTACAGTACCGGGGAGCTGTTTTTT. Protein sequence: CASSVIDYSTGELFF.

The V call is TRBV29-1, the J call TRBJ2-3; D not resolved. Germline CDR1 is SQVTM and CDR2 is ANQGSEA. Trimming took 6 bases from V and 0 from J, leaving 16 bases between them. The CDR3 is made up of 15 amino acids. The CDR3 coding sequence is TGCAGCGTCGCCCTTAGGGCGAGTAGCACAGATACGCAGTATTTT. Translating gives CSVALRASSTDTQYF.

Ten or more counts support this clonotype. The chain recombines TRBV4-2 with TRBJ2-5; 8 bases line up with TRBD2. Trimming removed 5 bases from V and 5 bases from J; junction bases left unmatched: 7. CDR1 is LGHNA, CDR2 YNFKEQ, per germline. CDR3 length equals 14 residues. The CDR3 is CASSSPGLEETQYF. The CDR3 nucleotides are TGTGCCAGCAGCTCCCCGGGACTAGAGGAGACCCAGTACTTC.

This clonotype was seen a few times. The chain has TRBV12-3 or TRBV12-4 and TRBJ1-3; D may be TRBD1 (6 bases). The CDR3 covers 14 residues. V was shortened by 2 bases and J by 4 bases, with 9 bases between the two germline ends. The CDR3 sequence is CASSLRTEGNTIYF. The DNA for the CDR3 is TGTGCCAGCAGTTTAAGGACAGAAGGAAACACCATATATTTT.

As DNA, the CDR3 is TGTGCCACCACGGTGACAGGGATCGACGAGCAGTACTTC. It specifies CATTVTGIDEQYF. The chain joins TRBV2 to TRBJ2-7; 7 nucleotides match TRBD1. Germline V gives CDR1 SNHLY, CDR2 FYNNEI. This CDR3 is 13 amino acids long. Unmatched junction bases numbered 11, after V lost 10 bases and J lost 5 bases.

There are a few counts of this clonotype. The genes are TRBV20-1 and TRBJ2-2; D gene uncertain. The CDR3 covers 14 residues. V was shortened by 3 bases and J by 4 bases, with 12 bases between the two germline ends. The germline V gene has CDR1 DFQATT and CDR2 SNEGSKA (reference sequence). The CDR3 spells CSARVGRITGELFF. DNA for the CDR3: TGCAGTGCTAGGGTAGGGCGGATCACCGGGGAGCTGTTTTTT.

The chain joins TRBV10-3 to TRBJ2-3, with 7 bases matching TRBD1. The CDR3 covers 20 residues. Looked up from germline, CDR1 is ENHRY and CDR2 is SYGVKD. V shed 4 bases, J shed 2 bases, and the junction held 21 bases outside the gene matches. As DNA, the CDR3 is TGTGCCATCAGTGCCCCTGACAGGGAAGGAGCGCGAAAATTCACAGATACGCAGTATTTT. This codes for CAISAPDREGARKFTDTQYF.

The V gene is TRBV24-1, the J gene TRBJ1-2; D not certain. V dropped 12 bases and J dropped 0 bases, with 13 bases sitting between them. The CDR3 length is 13 residues. Germline loops: CDR1 KGHDR, CDR2 SFDVKD. The CDR3 DNA reads as TGTGCCCCCAATCGACCCACTAACTATGGCTACACCTTC. Translated: CAPNRPTNYGYTF.

There are a few counts of this clonotype. The chain joins TRBV11-1 to TRBJ2-5, with 10 bases identical to TRBD2. The CDR3 loop spans 18 amino acids. The ends lost 2 bases at V and 0 bases at J; junction bases unmatched: 9. Germline-derived CDR1 and CDR2 are SGHAT and FQDESV (reference sequence). CDR3 bases: TGTGCCAGCAGCTTACAACTGGCGACTAGCGGGTACCAAGAGACCCAGTACTTC. It codes for CASSLQLATSGYQETQYF.

The DNA for the CDR3 is TGTGCCAGCAGTCCTTACTATGGGGACAGGTCCAATCAGCCCCAGCATTTT. Its translation is CASSPYYGDRSNQPQHF. The V call is TRBV27, the J call TRBJ1-5, with TRBD1 matching over 8 bases. Germline CDR1 reads MNHEY; CDR2 reads SMNVEV (reference sequence). The CDR3 has 17 amino acids. V trimming: 5 bases; J trimming: 3 bases; junction bases outside the gene matches: 12.

A few counts support this clonotype. This chain uses TRBV7-2 with TRBJ2-1; 7 bases fit TRBD1. The CDR3 covers 14 residues. CDR1 is SGHTA, CDR2 FQGNSA, per germline. The junction had 6 bases not matched to a gene; V was cut back by 4 bases and J by 6 bases. The CDR3 DNA follows: TGTGCCAGCAGCTCAGGACACAGGGGCAATGAGCAGTTCTTC. Translating gives CASSSGHRGNEQFF.

This clonotype was seen only a few times. This chain links TRBV13 with TRBJ2-1, with no clear D. This CDR3 is built from 15 residues. Trimming stripped 4 bases from V and 7 bases from J, with 17 bases between. CDR1 is PRHDT and CDR2 is FYEKMQ in the germline V gene (reference sequence). CDR3 bases: TGTGCCAGCAGCTCCGTTATTTTTAGTGGAAATGAGCAGTTCTTC. Protein: CASSSVIFSGNEQFF. Based on the CDR3 plus reference TRBV13 and TRBJ2-1, the full variable domain is AAGVIQSPRHLIKEKRETATLKCYPIPRHDTVYWYQQGPGQDPQFLISFYEKMQSDKGSIPDRFSAQQFSDYHSELNMSSLELGDSALYFCASSSVIFSGNEQFFGPGTRLTVL.

In this sample, this clonotype turned up a few times. V usage is TRBV5-1 and J usage is TRBJ2-3, with D perhaps matching TRBD2 (6 bases). Germline V gene lookup returns CDR1 SGHRS and CDR2 YFSETQ. V was shortened by 3 bases and J by 6 bases, with 11 bases between the two germline ends. The CDR3 sequence is 13 residues long. CDR3 region: CASSYGSVDTQYF. Written as DNA, the CDR3 is TGCGCCAGCAGCTACGGGAGTGTGGATACGCAGTATTTT.

This clonotype was picked up a small number of times. The chain employs TRBV20-1 and TRBJ2-7; possibly TRBD2 for D (6 bases). This CDR3 has 15 amino acids. The V end was cut by 3 bases, the J end by 3 bases, with 18 bases between. Per the germline V gene, CDR1 is DFQATT and CDR2 is SNEGSKA (reference sequence). The DNA for the CDR3 is TGCAGTGCTAGGAACTCCCGGGACTTCAGCTACGAGCAGTACTTC. Its protein is CSARNSRDFSYEQYF.

Only a few counts were recorded for this clonotype. The chain uses TRBV3-1 and TRBJ1-3; 8 positions match TRBD1. CDR3 length: 15 residues. Germline CDR1 reads LGHDT; CDR2 reads YNNKEL (reference sequence). The V segment lost 7 bases and the J segment 0 bases; nucleotides outside the gene matches: 5. The CDR3 nucleotides read TGTGCCAGCACCCGACAGGGGCCCTCTGGAAACACCATATATTTT. It codes for CASTRQGPSGNTIYF.

The chain employs TRBV11-3 and TRBJ1-2; TRBD1 agrees at 12 bases. V was pared by 7 bases and J by 8 bases, with 11 bases of the junction left unmatched. This CDR3 is built from 15 residues. Germline V gene lookup returns CDR1 SGHNT and CDR2 YENEEA. The DNA for the CDR3 is TGTGCCAGCAACCCGGGACAGGGGGCGGTGGGGGGCTACACCTTC. It encodes CASNPGQGAVGGYTF. Variable domain in full (rest from reference TRBV11-3 and TRBJ1-2): EAGVVQSPRYKIIEKKQPVAFWCNPISGHNTLYWYLQNLGQGPELLIRYENEEAVDDSQLPKDRFSAERLKGVDSTLKIQPAELGDSAVYLCASNPGQGAVGGYTFGSGTRLTVV.